The next 18 T cell receptor beta chains were all read from a single sample in a study of cytomegalovirus exposure and HLA in healthy donors. The PCR was carried out with 60 Vbeta primers and 13 Jbeta primers. Libraries were prepared by immunoSEQ multiplex PCR; TCRdb keeps only in-frame clonotypes and omits some of them. This sample carries some 120,000 clones, about 76% of them seen once, and the ten largest clones take about 3.9%. The sequenced sample consisted of PBMCs. These receptors all stem from a woman in her 30s in good health and CMV-seronegative.

CDR3 bases: TGTGCCAGCAGTGTAGAAGGGGCGTATGGCTACACCTTC. It codes for CASSVEGAYGYTF. The chain links TRBV6-5 to TRBJ1-2; D is perhaps TRBD1 (5 bases). Germline values: CDR1 MNHEY, CDR2 SVGAGI. The CDR3 contains 13 residues. V lost 5 bases and J lost 5, with 12 bases in between.

In DNA, the CDR3 is TGTGCCAGTAGTGTCGGAAGGGGGCTGGGAAGCTCCTACGAGCAGTACTTC. As protein: CASSVGRGLGSSYEQYF. The chain combines TRBV19 with TRBJ2-7; 7 nucleotides agree with TRBD1. The trim removed 5 bases at V and 0 bases at J, leaving 13 bases unmatched. CDR3 size: 17 residues. Germline CDR1 LNHDA, CDR2 SQIVND (reference sequence).

The CDR3 DNA sequence: TGTGCCAGCAGCACGACAGGGGCAAAGCCCCAGCATTTT. This sequence encodes CASSTTGAKPQHF. The chain carries TRBV21-1 and TRBJ1-5; the DNA was not used to check the table's D call, TRBD1. TRBV21-1 corresponds to a pseudogene. This CDR3 spans 13 amino acids.

This CDR3 is CASSLAPGQGNIQYF. For the CDR3, the DNA is TGTGCCAGCAGTTTAGCCCCGGGACAGGGGAACATTCAGTACTTC. The J gene is TRBJ2-4, the V gene TRBV28; 10 bases agree with TRBD1. Germline loops: CDR1 MDHEN, CDR2 SYDVKM. Losses at the gene ends were 2 bases for V and 7 bases for J; bases not matched to a gene: 5. The CDR3 contains 15 residues.

This chain connects TRBV4-2 to TRBJ2-7, with a weak D call TRBD2 (6 bases). Germline loops: CDR1 LGHNA, CDR2 YNFKEQ. The CDR3 loop spans 14 amino acids. Trimming took off 4 bases at V and 4 bases at J, with 14 bases between the two ends. Here the CDR3 reads CASSPVGAGYEQYF. The CDR3 bases are TGTGCCAGCAGCCCAGTGGGAGCGGGTTACGAGCAGTACTTC.

V and J are TRBV11-2 and TRBJ2-7, with a tentative D call TRBD2 (6 bases). The germline V and J ends were trimmed by 0 bases and 3 bases, with 18 bases remaining between them. CDR3 size: 17 residues. Germline values: CDR1 SGHAT, CDR2 FQNNGV. This chain's CDR3 is CASSLEPPGAGIYEQYF. In nucleotides, the CDR3 is TGTGCCAGCAGCTTAGAACCACCGGGAGCTGGAATCTACGAGCAGTACTTC.

The V and J genes are TRBV5-4 and TRBJ2-1; TRBD2 agrees at 11 bases. The CDR3 consists of 17 residues. Germline V CDR1 and CDR2: SGHNT, YYREEE (reference sequence). V lost 4 bases, J lost 6 bases, and 12 bases stayed unmatched. The CDR3 is CASSARSGTSGPNEQFF. CDR3 bases: TGTGCCAGCAGCGCGCGATCCGGGACTAGCGGACCCAATGAGCAGTTCTTC.

The J gene is TRBJ2-7, the V gene TRBV29-1; TRBD1 matches 8 bases. Germline-derived CDR1 and CDR2 are SQVTM and ANQGSEA. The CDR3 has 12 residues. Germline trimming cut 5 bases from V and 5 bases from J; bases unmatched to any gene: 5. CDR3 region: CSVRQGRNEQYF. The CDR3 nucleotides read TGCAGCGTTAGACAGGGGCGGAACGAGCAGTACTTC.

A few counts support this clone. The chain uses TRBV19 and TRBJ2-1; D unresolved. In germline, CDR1 is LNHDA, CDR2 SQIVND (reference sequence). Trimming removed 3 bases at V and 5 bases at J, with 11 bases between. The CDR3 length is 14 residues. This CDR3 is CASSISSVNNEQFF. The CDR3 DNA reads TGTGCCAGTAGTATTAGCTCCGTAAACAATGAGCAGTTCTTC.

In this sample, this clone turned up once. This chain connects TRBV5-6 to TRBJ2-5; tentatively, D is TRBD1 (5 bases). Trimming shortened V by 1 base and J by 3 bases, and 7 bases separated the two germline ends. CDR1 and CDR2 (germline): SGHDT, YYEEEE. The CDR3 consists of 13 residues. The CDR3 DNA reads as TGTGCCAGCAGCTTGTTAGGGGAAGAGACCCAGTACTTC. It encodes CASSLLGEETQYF.

The J gene is TRBJ2-1, the V gene TRBV6-5; TRBD2 might be the D (5 bases). This CDR3 contains 13 residues. The V and J ends lost 3 bases and 8 bases respectively, with 11 bases between them. Germline-derived CDR1 and CDR2 are MNHEY and SVGAGI. This CDR3 reads CASSYKLGDEQFF. The CDR3 nucleotides read TGTGCCAGCAGTTATAAGTTGGGAGATGAGCAGTTCTTC.

The rearrangement uses TRBV2 and TRBJ2-1, with D possibly TRBD1 on 5 matching bases. Germline loops: CDR1 SNHLY, CDR2 FYNNEI. The CDR3 extends over 13 amino acids. The DNA for the CDR3 is TGTGCAAGGGGCGGTAGCTCCTACAATGAGCAGTTCTTC. Its protein is CARGGSSYNEQFF. Looking up the rest from reference TRBV2 and TRBJ2-1 gives the full variable domain: EPEVTQTPSHQVTQMGQEVILRCVPISNHLYFYWYRQILGQKVEFLVSFYNNEISEKSEIFDDQFSVERPDGSNFTLKIRSTKLEDSAMYFCARGGSSYNEQFFGPGTRLTVL.

This clone occurred a few times. V usage is TRBV4-1 and J usage is TRBJ1-1; unclear D gene. The CDR3 has 15 amino acids. Between the trimmed V and J ends, which lost 6 bases and 2 bases, there was a span of 16 bases. CDR1 is MGHRA, CDR2 YSYEKL, per germline. The DNA for the CDR3 is TGCGCCAGCAGGCGTGACCCTGCGACTAACACTGAAGCTTTCTTT. Amino acid sequence: CASRRDPATNTEAFF.

The CDR3 protein is CASSLAPSSGNTIYF. CDR3 DNA sequence: TGTGCCAGCAGCTTAGCGCCCAGTTCTGGAAACACCATATATTTT. The gene calls are TRBV7-2 and TRBJ1-3; D is ambiguous. This CDR3 has 15 amino acids. With 0 bases removed from V and 1 base from J, the gap between germline ends came to 7 bases. Germline lookup yields CDR1 SGHTA and CDR2 FQGNSA.

The chain is built from TRBV10-3 and TRBJ2-5; D is ambiguous. Judging by the DNA end, TRBJ2-7 fits better; the J call may be wrong. The CDR3 covers 11 residues. From germline, CDR1 is ENHRY and CDR2 SYGVKD. CDR3 sequence (DNA): TGTGCCATCAGTGGTTTATACGAGCAGTACTTC. Translating it yields CAISGLYEQYF.

The chain joins TRBV15 to TRBJ2-1; 11 nucleotides line up with TRBD2. The ends lost 5 bases at V and 3 bases at J; junction bases unmatched: 9. The CDR3 sequence is 17 residues long. From germline, CDR1 is LNHNV and CDR2 YYDKDF (reference sequence). The CDR3 DNA follows: TGTGCCACCAGCGGGGATAGCGGGAGGGCTTTCTACAATGAGCAGTTCTTC. Translating it yields CATSGDSGRAFYNEQFF.

This chain uses TRBV18 with TRBJ2-3; maybe TRBD2 (5 bases). Deletions cut 3 bases from V and 0 bases from J, with 13 bases between. The CDR3 contains 16 residues. Germline CDR1 and CDR2: KGHSH and LQKENI. CDR3 sequence: CASSPSMTISTDTQYF. In nucleotides, the CDR3 is TGTGCCAGCTCACCTTCTATGACTATAAGCACAGATACGCAGTATTTT.

The rearrangement uses TRBV5-1 and TRBJ2-5, with D perhaps matching TRBD2 (5 bases). The CDR3 covers 14 residues. CDR1 SGHRS and CDR2 YFSETQ come from the germline V gene. V was clipped by 4 bases and J by 5 bases, with 15 bases between them. CDR3 sequence reads: CASSRIPSTETQYF. The CDR3 coding sequence is TGCGCCAGCAGCCGGATCCCTAGCACCGAGACCCAGTACTTC.